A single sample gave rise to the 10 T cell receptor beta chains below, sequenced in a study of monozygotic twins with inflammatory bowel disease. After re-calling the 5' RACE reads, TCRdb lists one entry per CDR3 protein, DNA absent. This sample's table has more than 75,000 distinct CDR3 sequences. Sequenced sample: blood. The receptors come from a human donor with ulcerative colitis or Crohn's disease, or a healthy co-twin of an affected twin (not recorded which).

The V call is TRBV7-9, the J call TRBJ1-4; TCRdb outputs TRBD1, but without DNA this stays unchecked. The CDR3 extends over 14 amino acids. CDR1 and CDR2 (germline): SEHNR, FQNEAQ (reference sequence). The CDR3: CASSPDRGAEKLFF.

CDR3 sequence: CSASPLSGRNSPLHF. This chain links TRBV20-1 with TRBJ1-6; TCRdb reports TRBD1, a call that lacks DNA to check it against. The germline gives CDR1 DFQATT, CDR2 SNEGSKA (reference sequence). This CDR3 has 15 amino acids.

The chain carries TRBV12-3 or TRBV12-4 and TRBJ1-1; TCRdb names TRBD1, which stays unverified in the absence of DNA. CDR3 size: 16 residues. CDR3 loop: CASTTTAQDLNTEAFF.

CDR3 region: CASSPSGLVIETQYF. The V and J genes are TRBV5-1 and TRBJ2-5; without DNA, the TCRdb call of TRBD2 cannot be checked. CDR1 is SGHRS and CDR2 is YFSETQ in the germline V gene. The CDR3 runs 15 residues.

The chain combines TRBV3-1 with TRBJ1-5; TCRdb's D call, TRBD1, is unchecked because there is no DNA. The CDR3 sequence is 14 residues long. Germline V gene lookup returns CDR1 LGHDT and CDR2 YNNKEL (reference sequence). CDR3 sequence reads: CASSQDRGNQPQHF.

The CDR3 protein is CASSFGVGMSIGNTEAFF. The rearrangement uses TRBV11-1 and TRBJ1-1. The CDR3 has 18 amino acids. Looked up from germline, CDR1 is SGHAT and CDR2 is FQDESV (reference sequence).

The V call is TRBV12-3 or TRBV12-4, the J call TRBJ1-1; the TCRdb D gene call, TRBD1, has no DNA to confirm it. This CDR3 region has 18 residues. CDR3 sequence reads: CASSYSPRQRVTNTEAFF.

The CDR3 spells CASSPRGPIPTLSGNTIYF. The chain recombines TRBV4-1 with TRBJ1-3; TCRdb designates TRBD1, a call that cannot be tested without DNA. This CDR3 is built from 19 residues. Per germline, CDR1 MGHRA and CDR2 YSYEKL.

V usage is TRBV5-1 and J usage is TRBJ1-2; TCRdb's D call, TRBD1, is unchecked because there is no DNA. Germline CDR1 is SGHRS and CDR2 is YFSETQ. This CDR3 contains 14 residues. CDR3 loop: CASSGGDSLYGYTF.

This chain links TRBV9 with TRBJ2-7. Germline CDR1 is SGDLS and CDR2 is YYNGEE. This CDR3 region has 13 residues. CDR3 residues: CASSVGTSYEQYF.